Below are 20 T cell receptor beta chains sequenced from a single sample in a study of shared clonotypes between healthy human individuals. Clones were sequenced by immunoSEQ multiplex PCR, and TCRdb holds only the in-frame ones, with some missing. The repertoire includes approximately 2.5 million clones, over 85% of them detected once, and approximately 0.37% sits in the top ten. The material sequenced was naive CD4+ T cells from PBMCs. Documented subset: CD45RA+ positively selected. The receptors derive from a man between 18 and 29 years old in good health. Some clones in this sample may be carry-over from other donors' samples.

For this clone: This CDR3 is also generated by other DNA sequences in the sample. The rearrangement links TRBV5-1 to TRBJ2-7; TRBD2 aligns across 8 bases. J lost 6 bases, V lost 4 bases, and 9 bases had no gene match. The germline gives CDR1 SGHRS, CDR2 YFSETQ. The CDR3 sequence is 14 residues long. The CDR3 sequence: CASSLLAVPSEQYF. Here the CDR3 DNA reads TGCGCCAGCAGCCTACTAGCGGTCCCCTCCGAGCAGTACTTC.

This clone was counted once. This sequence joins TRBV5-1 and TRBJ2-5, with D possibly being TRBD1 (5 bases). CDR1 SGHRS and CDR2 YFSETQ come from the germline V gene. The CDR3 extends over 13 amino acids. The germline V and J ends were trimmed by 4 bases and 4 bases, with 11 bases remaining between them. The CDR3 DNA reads TGCGCCAGCAGCAAACAGGCCCCAGAGACCCAGTACTTC. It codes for CASSKQAPETQYF. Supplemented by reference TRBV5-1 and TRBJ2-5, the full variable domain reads KAGVTQTPRYLIKTRGQQVTLSCSPISGHRSVSWYQQTPGQGLQFLFEYFSETQRNKGNFPGRFSGRQFSNSRSEMNVSTLELGDSALYLCASSKQAPETQYFGPGTRLLVL.

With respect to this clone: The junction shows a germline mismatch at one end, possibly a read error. The CDR3 nucleotides read TGTGCCAGCAGTCAGGGACTAGCGGCCTTGGGGGAGCAGTACTTC. Translation gives CASSQGLAALGEQYF. The gene calls are TRBV10-3 and TRBJ2-7; TRBD2 matches at 11 bases. The CDR3 extends over 15 amino acids. CDR1 and CDR2 from the germline V gene are ENHRY and SYGVKD.

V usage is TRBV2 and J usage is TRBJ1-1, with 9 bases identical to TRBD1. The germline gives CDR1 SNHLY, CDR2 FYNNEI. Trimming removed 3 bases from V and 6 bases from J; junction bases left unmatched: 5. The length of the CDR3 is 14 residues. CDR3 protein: CASSEDRGKAEAFF. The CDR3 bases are TGTGCCAGCAGTGAGGACAGGGGAAAGGCTGAAGCTTTCTTT.

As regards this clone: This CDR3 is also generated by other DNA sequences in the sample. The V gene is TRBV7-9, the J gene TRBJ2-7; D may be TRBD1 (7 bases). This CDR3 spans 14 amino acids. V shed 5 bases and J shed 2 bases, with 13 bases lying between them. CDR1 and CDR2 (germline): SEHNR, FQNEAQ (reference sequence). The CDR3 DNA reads TGTGCCAGCAGCCCCCAGGGGGGCACCTACGAGCAGTACTTC. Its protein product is CASSPQGGTYEQYF.

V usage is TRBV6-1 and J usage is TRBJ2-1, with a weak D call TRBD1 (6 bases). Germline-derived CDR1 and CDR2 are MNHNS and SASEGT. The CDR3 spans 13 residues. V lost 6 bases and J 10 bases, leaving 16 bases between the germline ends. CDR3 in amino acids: CASSLITQGEQFF. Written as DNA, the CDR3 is TGTGCCAGCAGCCTAATCACCCAGGGGGAGCAGTTCTTC.

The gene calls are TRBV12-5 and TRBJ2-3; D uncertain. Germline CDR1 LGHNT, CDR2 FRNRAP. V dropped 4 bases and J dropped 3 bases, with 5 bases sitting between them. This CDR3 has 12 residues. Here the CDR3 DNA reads TGTGCTAGTGGTTCTCCTACAGATACGCAGTATTTT. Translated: CASGSPTDTQYF.

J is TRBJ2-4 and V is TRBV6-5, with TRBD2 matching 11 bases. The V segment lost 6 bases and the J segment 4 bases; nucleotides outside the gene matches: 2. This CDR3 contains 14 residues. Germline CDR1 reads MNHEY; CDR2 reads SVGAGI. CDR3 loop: CASRLAGGKNIQYF. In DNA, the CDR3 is TGTGCCAGCAGGCTAGCGGGAGGAAAAAACATTCAGTACTTC.

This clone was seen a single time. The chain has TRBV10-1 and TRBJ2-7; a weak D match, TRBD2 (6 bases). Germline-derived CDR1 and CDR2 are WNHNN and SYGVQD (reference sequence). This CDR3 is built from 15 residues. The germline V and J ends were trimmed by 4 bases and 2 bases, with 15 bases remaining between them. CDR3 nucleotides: TGCGCCAGCAGTGTGTCCAGCGGGTACCCCTACGAGCAGTACTTC. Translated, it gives CASSVSSGYPYEQYF.

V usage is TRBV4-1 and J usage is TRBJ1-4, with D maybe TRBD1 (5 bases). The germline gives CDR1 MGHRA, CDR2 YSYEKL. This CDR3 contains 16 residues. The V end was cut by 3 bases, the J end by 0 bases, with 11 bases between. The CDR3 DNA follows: TGCGCCAGCAGCCAGGGCAGGGTCCCAACTAATGAAAAACTGTTTTTT. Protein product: CASSQGRVPTNEKLFF.

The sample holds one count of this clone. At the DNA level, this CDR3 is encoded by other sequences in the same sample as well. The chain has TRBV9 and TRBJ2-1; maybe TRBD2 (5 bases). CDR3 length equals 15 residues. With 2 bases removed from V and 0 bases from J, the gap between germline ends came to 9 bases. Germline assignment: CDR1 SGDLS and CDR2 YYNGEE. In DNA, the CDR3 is TGTGCCAGCAGCGTCGGAGGTTACTCCTACAATGAGCAGTTCTTC. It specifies CASSVGGYSYNEQFF. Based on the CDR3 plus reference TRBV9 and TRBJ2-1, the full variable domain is DSGVTQTPKHLITATGQRVTLRCSPRSGDLSVYWYQQSLDQGLQFLIQYYNGEERAKGNILERFSAQQFPDLHSELNLSSLELGDSALYFCASSVGGYSYNEQFFGPGTRLTVL.

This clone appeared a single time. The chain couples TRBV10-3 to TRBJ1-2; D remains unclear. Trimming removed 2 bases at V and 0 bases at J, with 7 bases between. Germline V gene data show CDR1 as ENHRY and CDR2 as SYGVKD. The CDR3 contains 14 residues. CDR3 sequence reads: CAISEHQTNYGYTF. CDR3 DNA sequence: TGTGCCATCAGTGAGCACCAGACTAACTATGGCTACACCTTC.

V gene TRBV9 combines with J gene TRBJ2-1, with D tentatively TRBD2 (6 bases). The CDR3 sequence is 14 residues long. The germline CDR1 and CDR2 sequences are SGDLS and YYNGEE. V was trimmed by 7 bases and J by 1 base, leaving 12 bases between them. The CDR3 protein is CASGPAGSYNEQFF. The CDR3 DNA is TGTGCCAGCGGACCCGCGGGATCCTACAATGAGCAGTTCTTC.

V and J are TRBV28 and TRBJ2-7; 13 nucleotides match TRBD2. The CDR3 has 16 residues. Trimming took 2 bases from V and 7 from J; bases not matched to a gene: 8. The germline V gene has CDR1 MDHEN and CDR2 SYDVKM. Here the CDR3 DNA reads TGTGCCAGCAGTTTACCGGGACTAGCGGGATTGGGAGAGCAGTACTTC. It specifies CASSLPGLAGLGEQYF.

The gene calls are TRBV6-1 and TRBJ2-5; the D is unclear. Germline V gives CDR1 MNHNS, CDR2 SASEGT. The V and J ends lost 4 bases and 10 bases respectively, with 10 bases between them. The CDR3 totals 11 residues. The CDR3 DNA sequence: TGTGCCAGCAGTGCTCGGTTTGACCAGTACTTC. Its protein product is CASSARFDQYF.

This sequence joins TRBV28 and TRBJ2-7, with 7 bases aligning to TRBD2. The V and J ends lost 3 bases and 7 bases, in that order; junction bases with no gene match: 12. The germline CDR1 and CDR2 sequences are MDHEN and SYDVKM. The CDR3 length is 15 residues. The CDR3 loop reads CASSLPGLTVKEQYF. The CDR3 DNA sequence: TGTGCCAGCAGTTTGCCGGGACTAACAGTGAAGGAGCAGTACTTC.

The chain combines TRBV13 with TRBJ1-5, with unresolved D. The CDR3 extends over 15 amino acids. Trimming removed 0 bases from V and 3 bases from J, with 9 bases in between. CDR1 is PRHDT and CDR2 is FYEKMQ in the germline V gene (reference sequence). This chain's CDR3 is CASSLGGKVNQPQHF. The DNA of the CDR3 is TGTGCCAGCAGCTTAGGGGGGAAAGTCAATCAGCCCCAGCATTTT. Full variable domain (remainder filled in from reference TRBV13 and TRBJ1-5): AAGVIQSPRHLIKEKRETATLKCYPIPRHDTVYWYQQGPGQDPQFLISFYEKMQSDKGSIPDRFSAQQFSDYHSELNMSSLELGDSALYFCASSLGGKVNQPQHFGDGTRLSIL.

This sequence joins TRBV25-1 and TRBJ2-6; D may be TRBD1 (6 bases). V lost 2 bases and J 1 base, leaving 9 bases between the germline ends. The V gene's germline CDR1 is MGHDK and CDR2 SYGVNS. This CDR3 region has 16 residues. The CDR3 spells CASSERGTSGANVLTF. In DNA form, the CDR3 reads TGTGCCAGCAGTGAAAGGGGGACATCTGGGGCCAACGTCCTGACTTTC.

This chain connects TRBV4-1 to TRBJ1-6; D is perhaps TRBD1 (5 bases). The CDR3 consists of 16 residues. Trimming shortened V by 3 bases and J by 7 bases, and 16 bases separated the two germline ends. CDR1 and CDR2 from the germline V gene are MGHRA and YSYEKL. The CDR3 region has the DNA TGCGCCAGCAGCCAGCCAGGGACTTCGCTGAATTCACCCCTCCACTTT. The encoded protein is CASSQPGTSLNSPLHF.

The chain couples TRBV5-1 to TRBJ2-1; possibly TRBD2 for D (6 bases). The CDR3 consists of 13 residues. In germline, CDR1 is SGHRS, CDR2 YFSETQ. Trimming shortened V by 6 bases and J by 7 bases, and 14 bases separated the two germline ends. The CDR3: CASMQTGVNEQFF. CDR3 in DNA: TGCGCCAGCATGCAGACGGGAGTGAATGAGCAGTTCTTC.